Shown below are 10 T cell receptor beta chains from a single sample sequenced in a study of blood T cell repertoires in COVID-19. Clones were sequenced by immunoSEQ multiplex PCR, and TCRdb holds only the in-frame ones, with some missing. The table records 85,000 to 130,000 clones, about four fifths of them present only once. Sequenced input: peripheral blood. These receptors came from a man aged 55 to 70 with acute or convalescent COVID-19.

The chain joins TRBV29-1 to TRBJ2-7; 8 bases line up with TRBD2. CDR3 length equals 13 residues. Per germline, CDR1 SQVTM and CDR2 ANQGSEA. Unmatched junction bases numbered 2, after V lost 4 bases and J lost 0 bases. In nucleotides, the CDR3 is TGCAGCGTTGTGCGGGGGGACTCCTACGAGCAGTACTTC. Translated, it gives CSVVRGDSYEQYF.

This clone has just a few counts. This chain joins TRBV29-1 and TRBJ1-2, with D possibly being TRBD1 (6 bases). V lost 5 bases and J 8 bases, leaving 18 bases between the germline ends. The CDR3 totals 13 residues. Germline CDR1 reads SQVTM; CDR2 reads ANQGSEA. This CDR3 is CSVQRGAGEGYTF. The CDR3 DNA reads TGCAGCGTTCAGCGAGGGGCAGGGGAGGGCTACACCTTC.

This chain uses TRBV5-4 with TRBJ2-1; 12 bases map to TRBD1. V shed 4 bases, J shed 7 bases, and the junction held 6 bases outside the gene matches. The CDR3 contains 15 residues. Germline loops: CDR1 SGHNT, CDR2 YYREEE (reference sequence). This chain's CDR3 is CASSPGQGARNEQFF. CDR3 sequence (DNA): TGTGCCAGCAGCCCGGGACAGGGGGCTAGAAATGAGCAGTTCTTC.

The V gene is TRBV5-1, the J gene TRBJ1-1, with D possibly matching TRBD1 (6 bases). The V gene lost 0 bases and the J gene lost 4 bases, with 10 bases spanning the gap. Germline CDR1 SGHRS, CDR2 YFSETQ. The CDR3 loop spans 14 amino acids. For the CDR3, the DNA is TGCGCCAGCAGCTTGGAGGGACATCCCACTGAAGCTTTCTTT. Protein: CASSLEGHPTEAFF.

This chain links TRBV19 with TRBJ1-5; D unclear. The ends were cut back, 3 bases at V and 6 bases at J, with 9 bases in the middle. CDR1 and CDR2 (germline): LNHDA, SQIVND (reference sequence). CDR3 length: 13 residues. The CDR3 DNA reads TGTGCCAGTAGTATCGGGTTCCGTCAGCCCCAGCATTTT. The encoded protein is CASSIGFRQPQHF. The full variable domain, completed using reference TRBV19 and TRBJ1-5, is DGGITQSPKYLFRKEGQNVTLSCEQNLNHDAMYWYRQDPGQGLRLIYYSQIVNDFQKGDIAEGYSVSREKKESFPLTVTSAQKNPTAFYLCASSIGFRQPQHFGDGTRLSIL.

Only a few counts were recorded for this clone. V is TRBV19 and J is TRBJ2-6, with a tentative D call TRBD1 (5 bases). Germline V gene lookup returns CDR1 LNHDA and CDR2 SQIVND (reference sequence). Trimming took off 6 bases at V and 0 bases at J, with 12 bases between the two ends. The CDR3 contains 16 residues. CDR3 sequence reads: CASRPQVASGANVLTF. The CDR3 DNA is TGTGCCAGTAGACCACAGGTGGCCTCTGGGGCCAACGTCCTGACTTTC.

The chain recombines TRBV6-4 with TRBJ1-1; 9 bases map to TRBD1. Trimming removed 4 bases from V and 7 bases from J; junction bases left unmatched: 7. Germline CDR1 is MRHNA and CDR2 is SNTAGT. This CDR3 spans 14 amino acids. The CDR3 spells CASSVTGGAGEAFF. CDR3 DNA: TGTGCCAGCAGTGTTACAGGGGGCGCGGGTGAAGCTTTCTTT.

The gene calls are TRBV5-1 and TRBJ2-1, with 9 positions matching TRBD2. There are 16 residues in the CDR3. Germline V CDR1 and CDR2: SGHRS, YFSETQ. After removal of 0 bases from V and 8 bases from J, the junction contained 9 bases not matched to a gene. The CDR3 DNA is TGCGCCAGCAGCTTGGGAGGAGCGGGAGGTCAGGATGAGCAGTTCTTC. Translated: CASSLGGAGGQDEQFF.

As concerns this clone: Relative to the germline gene, one junction end is altered; a read error may explain this. The chain couples TRBV7-7 to TRBJ2-7; 9 bases match TRBD1. The CDR3 runs to 14 residues. In germline, CDR1 is SSHAT, CDR2 FNYEAQ (reference sequence). The CDR3 DNA follows: TGTGCTAGCAGCCCGGGGACAGGGTTGGGCGAGCAGTACTTC. This translates into CASSPGTGLGEQYF.

The rearrangement links TRBV2 to TRBJ1-5; TRBD1 aligns across 9 bases. This CDR3 comprises 15 residues. The germline V gene has CDR1 SNHLY and CDR2 FYNNEI. Trimming cost V 5 bases and J 5 bases; bases outside gene matches: 7. The CDR3 region has the DNA TGTGCCAGCAGTTTGGGACAGGGCGGGGATCAGCCCCAGCATTTT. The encoded protein is CASSLGQGGDQPQHF.